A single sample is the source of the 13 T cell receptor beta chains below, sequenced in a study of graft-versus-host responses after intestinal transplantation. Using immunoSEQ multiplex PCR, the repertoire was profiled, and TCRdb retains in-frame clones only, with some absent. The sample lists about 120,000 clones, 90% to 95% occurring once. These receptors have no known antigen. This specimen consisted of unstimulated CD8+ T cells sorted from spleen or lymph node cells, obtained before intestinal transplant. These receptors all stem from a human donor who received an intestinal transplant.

The chain's CDR3 is CASKGLAGGSNTGELFF. The CDR3 bases are TGTGCCAGCAAAGGCCTAGCGGGAGGGTCCAACACCGGGGAGCTGTTTTTT. The chain links TRBV2 to TRBJ2-2; TRBD2 aligns across 12 bases. V was pared by 7 bases and J by 2 bases, with 8 bases of the junction left unmatched. CDR1 is SNHLY and CDR2 is FYNNEI in the germline V gene. CDR3 length: 17 amino acids. Together with reference TRBV2 and TRBJ2-2, the CDR3 gives the full variable domain: EPEVTQTPSHQVTQMGQEVILRCVPISNHLYFYWYRQILGQKVEFLVSFYNNEISEKSEIFDDQFSVERPDGSNFTLKIRSTKLEDSAMYFCASKGLAGGSNTGELFFGEGSRLTVL.

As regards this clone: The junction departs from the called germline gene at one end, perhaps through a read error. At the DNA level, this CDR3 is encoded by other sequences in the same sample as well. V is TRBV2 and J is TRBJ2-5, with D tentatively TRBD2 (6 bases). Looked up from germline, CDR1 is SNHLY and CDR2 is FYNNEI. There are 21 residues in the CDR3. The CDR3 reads CASSEGPGLPTKEDFQETQYF. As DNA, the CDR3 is TGTGCCAGCAGTGAAGGTCCGGGACTCCCCACAAAGGAAGACTTCCAAGAGACCCAATACTTC. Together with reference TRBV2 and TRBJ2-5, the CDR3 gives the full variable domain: EPEVTQTPSHQVTQMGQEVILRCVPISNHLYFYWYRQILGQKVEFLVSFYNNEISEKSEIFDDQFSVERPDGSNFTLKIRSTKLEDSAMYFCASSEGPGLPTKEDFQETQYFGPGTRLLVL.

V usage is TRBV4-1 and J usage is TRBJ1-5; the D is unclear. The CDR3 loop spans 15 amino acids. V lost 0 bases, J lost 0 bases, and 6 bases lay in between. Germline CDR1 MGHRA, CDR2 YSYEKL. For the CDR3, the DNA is TGCGCCAGCAGCCAAGAACCTCATAGCAATCAGCCCCAGCATTTT. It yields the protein CASSQEPHSNQPQHF.

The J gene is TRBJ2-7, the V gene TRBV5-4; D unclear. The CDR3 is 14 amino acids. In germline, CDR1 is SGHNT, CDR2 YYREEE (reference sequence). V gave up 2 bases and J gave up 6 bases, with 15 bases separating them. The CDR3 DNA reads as TGTGCCAGCAGCTTTTCGGACGGGTCCGCCGAGCAGTACTTC. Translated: CASSFSDGSAEQYF.

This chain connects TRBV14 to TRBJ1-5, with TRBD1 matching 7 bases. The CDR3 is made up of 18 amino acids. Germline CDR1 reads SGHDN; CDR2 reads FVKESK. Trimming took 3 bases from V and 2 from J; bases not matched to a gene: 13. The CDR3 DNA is TGTGCCAGCAGCCATAGGAGAGGGGGCGACAGGGGCAATCAGCCCCAGCATTTT. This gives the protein CASSHRRGGDRGNQPQHF.

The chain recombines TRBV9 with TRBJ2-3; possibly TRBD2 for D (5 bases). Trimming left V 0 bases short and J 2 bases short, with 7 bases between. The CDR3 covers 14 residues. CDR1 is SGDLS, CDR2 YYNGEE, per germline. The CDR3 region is CASSVAGVTDTQYF. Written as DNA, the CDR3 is TGTGCCAGCAGCGTAGCCGGGGTCACAGATACGCAGTATTTT.

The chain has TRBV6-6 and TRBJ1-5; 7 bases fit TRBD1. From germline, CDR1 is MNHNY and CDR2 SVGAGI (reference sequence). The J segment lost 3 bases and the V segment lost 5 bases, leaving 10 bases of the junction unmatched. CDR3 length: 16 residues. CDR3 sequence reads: CASSPRQGVYNQPQHF. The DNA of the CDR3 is TGTGCCAGCAGTCCTCGGCAGGGGGTTTACAATCAGCCCCAGCATTTT.

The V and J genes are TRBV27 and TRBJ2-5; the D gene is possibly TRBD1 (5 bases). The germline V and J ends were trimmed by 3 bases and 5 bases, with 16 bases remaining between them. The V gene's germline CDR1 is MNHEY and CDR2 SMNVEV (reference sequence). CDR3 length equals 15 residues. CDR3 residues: CASSLGPSGRETQYF. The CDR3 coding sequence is TGTGCCAGCAGTTTGGGGCCCTCGGGCAGGGAGACCCAGTACTTC.

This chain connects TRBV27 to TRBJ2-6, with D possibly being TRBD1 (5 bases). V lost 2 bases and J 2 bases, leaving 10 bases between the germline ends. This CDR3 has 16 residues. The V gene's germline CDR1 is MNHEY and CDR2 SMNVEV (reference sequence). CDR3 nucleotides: TGTGCCAGCAGTTTACTAACGACAGCTGGGGCCAACGTCCTGACTTTC. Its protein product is CASSLLTTAGANVLTF.

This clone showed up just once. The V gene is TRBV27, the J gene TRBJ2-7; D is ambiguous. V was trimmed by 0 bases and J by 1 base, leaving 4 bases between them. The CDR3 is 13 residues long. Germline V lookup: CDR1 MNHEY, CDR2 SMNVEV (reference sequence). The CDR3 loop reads CASSLSTSYEQYF. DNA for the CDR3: TGTGCCAGCAGTTTATCCACATCCTACGAGCAGTACTTC.

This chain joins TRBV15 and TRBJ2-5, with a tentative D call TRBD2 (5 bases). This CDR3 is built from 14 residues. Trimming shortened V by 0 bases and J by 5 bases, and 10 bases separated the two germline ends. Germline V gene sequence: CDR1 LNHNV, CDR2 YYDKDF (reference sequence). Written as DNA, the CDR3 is TGTGCCACCAGCAGAGAAACACAGCGGGAGACCCAGTACTTC. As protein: CATSRETQRETQYF. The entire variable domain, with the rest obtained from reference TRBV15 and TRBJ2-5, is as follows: DAMVIQNPRYQVTQFGKPVTLSCSQTLNHNVMYWYQQKSSQAPKLLFHYYDKDFNNEADTPDNFQSRRPNTSFCFLDIRSPGLGDTAMYLCATSRETQRETQYFGPGTRLLVL.

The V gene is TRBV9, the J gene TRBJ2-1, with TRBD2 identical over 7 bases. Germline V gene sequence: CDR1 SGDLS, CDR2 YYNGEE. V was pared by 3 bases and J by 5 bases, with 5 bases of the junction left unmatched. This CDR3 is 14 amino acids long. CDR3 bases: TGTGCCAGCAGCGCTCCGGGACTAAACAATGAGCAGTTCTTC. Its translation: CASSAPGLNNEQFF.

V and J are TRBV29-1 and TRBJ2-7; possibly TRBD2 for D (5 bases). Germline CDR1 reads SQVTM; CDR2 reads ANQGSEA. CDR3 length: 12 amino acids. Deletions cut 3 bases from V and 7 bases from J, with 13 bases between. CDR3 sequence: CSVEVREGEQYF. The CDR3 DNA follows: TGCAGCGTTGAGGTTCGGGAAGGGGAGCAGTACTTC.